This is a list of T cell receptor beta chains from one sample in a study of cytomegalovirus exposure and HLA in healthy donors. Assay used: immunoSEQ multiplex PCR; TCRdb lists only in-frame clones, some missing. Counted here are 150,000 to 200,000 clones, 75% to 85% occurring once; the ten biggest clones make up 13%. Sequencing was carried out using PBMCs. These receptors all come from a woman aged 25 to 45 in good health and CMV-seropositive. CDR3s include the opening cysteine and the closing phenylalanine or tryptophan. The D gene is left open where the match is weak. Only some rows state a clone size, as once, few, many or a class for expanded clones.

V	J	size	D	DNA	CDR3
TRBV29-1	TRBJ1-2	-	-	TGCAGCTCTTCGGGGTCCAACCACGCGGGCGGCTACACCTTC	CSSSGSNHAGGYTF
TRBV5-6	TRBJ1-2	-	-	TGTGCCAGCAGCTATGCAGGGTATGGCTACACCTTC	CASSYAGYGYTF
TRBV2	TRBJ1-3	-	-	TGTGCCAGCCAGTCTTCTGGAAACACCATATATTTT	CASQSSGNTIYF
TRBV29-1	TRBJ1-5	-	-	TGCAGCGTTTTCGGACAGACCCTAATGAGGCAGCCCCAGCATTTT	CSVFGQTLMRQPQHF
TRBV7-2	TRBJ1-2	-	TRBD1	TGTGCCAGCAGCTTAGCTGGGGACAGGGGGCAAGGCTACACCTTC	CASSLAGDRGQGYTF
TRBV5-4	TRBJ2-5	-	TRBD2	TGTGCCAGCAGCTGGGGGACTAGTGAAGAGACCCAGTACTTC	CASSWGTSEETQYF
TRBV5-5	TRBJ1-4	-	-	TGTGCCAGCAGCTTTAGTACTGTCGAAAAACTGTTTTTT	CASSFSTVEKLFF
TRBV9	TRBJ2-2	-	-	TGTGCCAGCAGCGAGGGACACCGGACCAACACCGGGGAGCTGTTTTTT	CASSEGHRTNTGELFF
TRBV19	TRBJ1-5	few	-	TGTGCCAGTAATGCGAGGGGCAATCAGCCCCAGCATTTT	CASNARGNQPQHF
TRBV10-2	TRBJ1-2	-	-	TGCGCCAGCAGTGTAGTACGGGGAAACTACACCTTC	CASSVVRGNYTF
TRBV2	TRBJ1-5	-	-	TGTGCCAGCACAGACCAGGGGAGAAATCAGCCCCAGCATTTT	CASTDQGRNQPQHF
TRBV4-1	TRBJ1-4	-	TRBD1	TGCGCCAGCAGCCACTCAGGGGGCCTAGGGGAAAAACTGTTTTTT	CASSHSGGLGEKLFF
TRBV6-8	TRBJ1-2	-	-	TGTGCCAGCAGGAGGGCCCAATATGGCTACACCTTC	CASRRAQYGYTF
TRBV6-4	TRBJ1-4	-	-	TGTGCCAGCAGTGACTCCCGTGCAACTAATGAAAAACTGTTTTTT	CASSDSRATNEKLFF
TRBV5-1	TRBJ2-7	-	-	TGCGCCAGCAGCCAAAACTTCCCTTCCGAGCAGTACTTC	CASSQNFPSEQYF
TRBV29-1	TRBJ1-1	-	TRBD1	TGCAGCGTTGAGACAGGGGGCTGGACTGAAGCTTTCTTT	CSVETGGWTEAFF
TRBV29-1	TRBJ2-7	-	TRBD2	TGCAGCGTTGATGATGGCGGGAGTGTCTTTGCGCAGTACTTC	CSVDDGGSVFAQYF
TRBV19	TRBJ2-7	-	TRBD1	TGTGCCAGTAGGAGACAGGGAAGCTCCTACGAGCAGTACTTC	CASRRQGSSYEQYF
TRBV30	TRBJ1-5	-	-	TGTGCCTGGAGCGAGAAGAGTGGTCAGCCCCAGCATTTT	CAWSEKSGQPQHF
TRBV4-2	TRBJ2-2	-	TRBD1	TGTGCCAGCAGCCCCTGGGACAGCACTTCCACCGGGGAGCTGTTTTTT	CASSPWDSTSTGELFF
TRBV11-1	TRBJ2-5	once	-	TGTGCCAGCAGCTACCCCGAGCAAGAGACCCAGTACTTC	CASSYPEQETQYF
TRBV9	TRBJ1-1	few	-	TGTGCCAGCAGCCCAACCCCCGACAGACTCAACACTGAAGCTTTCTTT	CASSPTPDRLNTEAFF
TRBV9	TRBJ2-1	-	-	TGTGCCAGCAGCGTAGTCCAGGGAAGTCTCGGCGAGCAGTTCTTC	CASSVVQGSLGEQFF
TRBV19	TRBJ1-5	few	-	TGTGCCAGTAGTAACTCGGGGGAAGGGTATAGCAATCAGCCCCAGCATTTT	CASSNSGEGYSNQPQHF
TRBV9	TRBJ2-5	-	-	TGTGCCAGCAGCGTAGGGAGCGAGGAGACCCAGTACTTC	CASSVGSEETQYF